Sequencing of this T cell receptor (beta chain) was carried out in a study of tumor-infiltrating lymphocytes in localized non-small cell lung cancer. Study details: Patients included smokers and never-smokers with various histologies, some sampled after neoadjuvant chemotherapy. Resected tumor was paired with non-adjacent uninvolved lung from the same patient. The study, taken as a whole, reports: IM1 and IM2 tumors showed no difference in T-cell fraction. Only some patients had TCR sequencing, depending on available tissue.

V lost 0 bases, J lost 4 bases, and 2 bases stayed unmatched. CDR3 length: 15 amino acids. Germline assignment: CDR1 SGHRS and CDR2 YFSETQ. TCRdb's copy holds only in-frame clones and misses some; the assay was immunoSEQ multiplex PCR. The sample lists 3,500 to 4,000 clones, 58% occurring once. Details on this clone: The antigen is not known.

Input material: uninvolved lung tissue not adjacent to the tumor. The source is a human donor with non-small cell lung cancer. V and J are TRBV5-1 and TRBJ2-5; 11 nucleotides agree with TRBD1. The chain's CDR3 is CASSLGTGGLETQYF. In DNA, the CDR3 is TGCGCCAGCAGCTTGGGGACAGGGGGCTTAGAGACCCAGTACTTC.